These T cell receptor beta chains were read from a single sample in a study of T cells expressing NK-cell markers. TCRdb reworked the 5' RACE reads into one entry per CDR3 protein, no DNA. The sample has 5,100 or so distinct CDR3 sequences, and its top ten clones hold roughly an eighth. The sequencing sample was made of blood T cells: a sorted CD56 or NKG2C T cell subset, CD4+ or CD8+ T cells, or bulk PBMC T cells (not recorded which). The receptor source for this set is a man younger than 30 in good health. Each CDR3 is given with its conserved first and last residue. Fields, in order: V gene, J gene, clone size, CDR3 protein. Expanded clones get a size class; other rows say once, few or many, or leave the size out.

v_gene: TRBV19
j_gene: TRBJ2-5
abundance: medium-sized
CDR3aa: CASSIRASGRIGETQYF

v_gene: TRBV4-2
j_gene: TRBJ2-3
abundance: .
CDR3aa: CASSQGRDTDTQYF

v_gene: TRBV12-3/TRBV12-4
j_gene: TRBJ1-2
abundance: .
CDR3aa: CASSVGGYGYTF

v_gene: TRBV5-1
j_gene: TRBJ1-2
abundance: medium-sized
CDR3aa: CASSLQGTAGDGYTF

v_gene: TRBV28
j_gene: TRBJ2-3
abundance: .
CDR3aa: CASSYPRTGGAVF

v_gene: TRBV7-2
j_gene: TRBJ1-5
abundance: medium-sized
CDR3aa: CASSLESGDQPQHF

v_gene: TRBV5-1
j_gene: TRBJ2-4
abundance: medium-sized
CDR3aa: CASRMTGEGGNIQYF

v_gene: TRBV27
j_gene: TRBJ2-3
abundance: .
CDR3aa: CASSLGPTVLTDTQYF

v_gene: TRBV5-1
j_gene: TRBJ2-1
abundance: medium-sized
CDR3aa: CASSLWDSSYNEQFF

v_gene: TRBV5-6
j_gene: TRBJ2-3
abundance: .
CDR3aa: CASSFPLDTQYF

v_gene: TRBV6-1
j_gene: TRBJ2-7
abundance: .
CDR3aa: CASRPYPQGAYEQYF

v_gene: TRBV2
j_gene: TRBJ2-1
abundance: medium-sized
CDR3aa: CASSSEGQTYNEQFF

v_gene: TRBV10-3
j_gene: TRBJ2-5
abundance: .
CDR3aa: CAISESATGVPPETQYF

v_gene: TRBV28
j_gene: TRBJ2-7
abundance: medium-sized
CDR3aa: CASTSYNREQYF

v_gene: TRBV20-1
j_gene: TRBJ2-1
abundance: medium-sized
CDR3aa: CSARSGTSEQFF

v_gene: TRBV12-3/TRBV12-4
j_gene: TRBJ1-4
abundance: medium-sized
CDR3aa: CASSAGEKLFF

v_gene: TRBV4-1
j_gene: TRBJ2-5
abundance: .
CDR3aa: CASSQDLAGGTVGETQYF

v_gene: TRBV7-2
j_gene: TRBJ2-1
abundance: .
CDR3aa: CASSLARRKAYNEQFF

v_gene: TRBV27
j_gene: TRBJ2-1
abundance: .
CDR3aa: CASSLLGFSGSYNEQFF

v_gene: TRBV12-3/TRBV12-4
j_gene: TRBJ2-7
abundance: .
CDR3aa: CASTVTGTGGYEQYF

v_gene: TRBV11-3
j_gene: TRBJ2-2
abundance: .
CDR3aa: CASSLATANTGELFF

v_gene: TRBV20-1
j_gene: TRBJ1-4
abundance: medium-sized
CDR3aa: CSASGPLLNEKLFF

v_gene: TRBV12-3/TRBV12-4
j_gene: TRBJ1-5
abundance: medium-sized
CDR3aa: CASSPTGGEGQPQHF

v_gene: TRBV2
j_gene: TRBJ2-3
abundance: medium-sized
CDR3aa: CASGLAGGYRPTDTQYF